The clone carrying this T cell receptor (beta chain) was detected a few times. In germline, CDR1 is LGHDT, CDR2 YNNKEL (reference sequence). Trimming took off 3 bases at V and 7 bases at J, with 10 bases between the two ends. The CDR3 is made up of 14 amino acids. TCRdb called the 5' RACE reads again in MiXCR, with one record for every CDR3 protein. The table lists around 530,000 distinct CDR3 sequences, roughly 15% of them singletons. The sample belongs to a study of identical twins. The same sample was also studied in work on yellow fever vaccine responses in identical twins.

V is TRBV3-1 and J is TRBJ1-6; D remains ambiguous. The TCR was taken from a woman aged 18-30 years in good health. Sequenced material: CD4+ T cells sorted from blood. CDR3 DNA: TGTGCCAGCAGCCACGATAGAATAAATTCACCCCTCCACTTT. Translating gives CASSHDRINSPLHF.